One and the same sample provided the 31 T cell receptor beta chains below, sequenced in a study of cytomegalovirus exposure and HLA in healthy donors. 13 Jbeta primers and 60 Vbeta primers were used for the PCR. Clones were sequenced by immunoSEQ multiplex PCR, and TCRdb holds only the in-frame ones, with some missing. The table has about 130,000 clones, around four fifths seen once. Sequencing was performed on PBMCs. These receptor sequences come from a boy between 10 and 17 years old in good health and CMV-seronegative.

The J gene is TRBJ2-7, the V gene TRBV2, with 8 bases fitting TRBD1. J was trimmed by 5 bases and V by 10 bases; bases with no gene match: 13. CDR3 size: 14 residues. The V gene's germline CDR1 is SNHLY and CDR2 FYNNEI. The CDR3 nucleotides are TGTGCCACTAGGGGAGACAGGGGAAAGGACGAGCAGTACTTC. It translates to CATRGDRGKDEQYF. The entire variable domain, with the rest obtained from reference TRBV2 and TRBJ2-7, is as follows: EPEVTQTPSHQVTQMGQEVILRCVPISNHLYFYWYRQILGQKVEFLVSFYNNEISEKSEIFDDQFSVERPDGSNFTLKIRSTKLEDSAMYFCATRGDRGKDEQYFGPGTRLTVT.

This clone was seen only a few times. V usage is TRBV7-2 and J usage is TRBJ2-5, with D hard to call. Looked up from germline, CDR1 is SGHTA and CDR2 is FQGNSA. The CDR3 loop spans 15 amino acids. Trimming pared 5 bases from V and 4 bases from J, leaving 17 bases between. The CDR3 DNA sequence: TGTGCCAGCAGCACTCAGACTGGCCCTACAGAGACCCAGTACTTC. It is translated as CASSTQTGPTETQYF.

The chain couples TRBV18 to TRBJ2-7, with 8 bases aligning to TRBD1. The ends lost 1 base at V and 1 base at J; junction bases unmatched: 3. In germline, CDR1 is KGHSH, CDR2 LQKENI. The CDR3 has 15 amino acids. The CDR3 protein is CASSPLDRVSYEQYF. The CDR3 bases are TGTGCCAGCTCACCACTGGACAGGGTATCCTACGAGCAGTACTTC.

This chain connects TRBV5-5 to TRBJ2-7; possible D gene TRBD1, 6 bases. Germline CDR1 SGHKS, CDR2 YYEKEE (reference sequence). With 2 bases removed from V and 0 bases from J, the gap between germline ends came to 12 bases. This CDR3 has 15 residues. For the CDR3, the DNA is TGTGCCAGCAGCTTTGGACAGAGGAGCTCCTACGAGCAGTACTTC. Its protein product is CASSFGQRSSYEQYF.

This chain joins TRBV30 and TRBJ2-3, with 9 bases aligning to TRBD1. The CDR3 has 15 amino acids. The V gene end was trimmed by 2 bases and the J gene end by 3 bases; junction bases not matched to a gene: 6. Germline loops: CDR1 GTSNPN, CDR2 SVGIG (reference sequence). The CDR3 nucleotides read TGTGCCTGGAGTATGGGACAGGGATCGACAGATACGCAGTATTTT. Encoded protein: CAWSMGQGSTDTQYF.

V and J are TRBV5-4 and TRBJ1-1; the D is unclear. The CDR3 consists of 14 residues. CDR1 is SGHNT, CDR2 YYREEE, per germline (reference sequence). V dropped 1 base and J dropped 1 base, with 8 bases sitting between them. The CDR3 DNA reads TGTGCCAGCAGCTTGATGCAGAAGAACACTGAAGCTTTCTTT. As protein: CASSLMQKNTEAFF. Filled out from reference TRBV5-4 and TRBJ1-1, the complete variable domain reads ETGVTQSPTHLIKTRGQQVTLRCSSQSGHNTVSWYQQALGQGPQFIFQYYREEENGRGNFPPRFSGLQFPNYSSELNVNALELDDSALYLCASSLMQKNTEAFFGQGTRLTVV.

This chain uses TRBV9 with TRBJ2-1; 9 nucleotides line up with TRBD2. After removal of 2 bases from V and 7 bases from J, the junction contained 4 bases not matched to a gene. The CDR3 has 14 residues. Germline CDR1 SGDLS, CDR2 YYNGEE. DNA for the CDR3: TGTGCCAGCAGCGTCTCCCTAGCGGGGAATGAGCAGTTCTTC. This gives the protein CASSVSLAGNEQFF.

CDR3 coding DNA: TGTGCCAGACTTACCCTTCGCGGGAGGGCCGGGAATGAGCAGTTCTTC. Residues: CARLTLRGRAGNEQFF. The J gene is TRBJ2-1, the V gene TRBV9; 9 positions match TRBD2. Germline values: CDR1 SGDLS, CDR2 YYNGEE. The CDR3 runs to 16 residues. Trimming cost V 8 bases and J 7 bases; bases outside gene matches: 16.

CDR3 bases: TGTGCCAGCAGCCAACCCGGGACAGACGTCTACGAGCAGTACTTC. Protein product: CASSQPGTDVYEQYF. The chain has TRBV4-2 and TRBJ2-7; 7 positions agree with TRBD1. The V and J ends lost 2 bases and 3 bases, in that order; junction bases with no gene match: 7. CDR1 and CDR2 from the germline V gene are LGHNA and YNFKEQ. The CDR3 is 15 residues long.

The chain recombines TRBV6-4 with TRBJ1-1; 8 bases fit TRBD1. CDR3 size: 16 residues. V was clipped by 2 bases and J by 10 bases; unmatched bases: 15. CDR1 is MRHNA, CDR2 SNTAGT, per germline. CDR3 sequence reads: CASSDTPAWTGSAAFF. The CDR3 DNA sequence: TGTGCCAGCAGTGACACGCCCGCCTGGACAGGGAGTGCAGCTTTCTTT.

This clone is a singleton in its sample. This rearrangement joins TRBV29-1 to TRBJ2-4; D is perhaps TRBD1 (6 bases). In germline, CDR1 is SQVTM, CDR2 ANQGSEA. The CDR3 loop spans 15 amino acids. The V gene lost 0 bases and the J gene lost 0 bases, with 9 bases spanning the gap. CDR3 in amino acids: CSVEEQGLAKNIQYF. Written as DNA, the CDR3 is TGCAGCGTTGAAGAGCAGGGGCTAGCCAAAAACATTCAGTACTTC.

The V call is TRBV9, the J call TRBJ2-1; tentative D call: TRBD1 (5 bases). CDR1 and CDR2 from the germline V gene are SGDLS and YYNGEE. The CDR3 runs to 13 residues. V was trimmed by 0 bases and J by 8 bases, leaving 9 bases between them. The chain's CDR3 is CASSVGQGHEQFF. DNA of the CDR3: TGTGCCAGCAGCGTAGGTCAGGGCCATGAGCAGTTCTTC.

This clone occurred once. The V and J genes are TRBV27 and TRBJ2-7; 8 bases are a match to TRBD2. Germline CDR1 is MNHEY and CDR2 is SMNVEV (reference sequence). V shed 5 bases and J 3 bases; nucleotides not matched to a gene: 3. The CDR3 covers 13 residues. CDR3 loop: CASSVAGLYEQYF. CDR3 nucleotide sequence: TGTGCCAGCAGTGTAGCGGGGCTCTACGAGCAGTACTTC.

The rearrangement links TRBV5-6 to TRBJ1-1; no firm D call. There are 12 residues in the CDR3. CDR1 SGHDT and CDR2 YYEEEE come from the germline V gene. The V end lost 4 bases, the J end lost 11 bases, and 15 bases lay between the germline ends. The DNA of the CDR3 is TGTGCCAGCAGCAGGCCCGGGGTAAGGGCTTTCTTT. Translating it yields CASSRPGVRAFF.

The rearrangement uses TRBV6-6 and TRBJ2-7; D is uncertain. Germline V gene lookup returns CDR1 MNHNY and CDR2 SVGAGI (reference sequence). The CDR3 has 12 residues. Between the trimmed V and J ends, which lost 5 bases and 5 bases, there was a span of 10 bases. The CDR3 nucleotides are TGTGCCAGCAGTCCCGGGTCACACGAGCAGTACTTC. It codes for CASSPGSHEQYF.

The chain is built from TRBV20-1 and TRBJ2-7; the D is unclear. Germline V gives CDR1 DFQATT, CDR2 SNEGSKA (reference sequence). V was trimmed by 5 bases and J by 7 bases, leaving 6 bases between them. The CDR3 is 9 residues long. CDR3 residues: CSAGLEQYF. The CDR3 nucleotides are TGCAGTGCTGGCCTGGAGCAGTACTTC.

The V call is TRBV7-9, the J call TRBJ1-1, with a possible D match to TRBD1 (5 bases). CDR1 and CDR2 from the germline V gene are SEHNR and FQNEAQ (reference sequence). The CDR3 length is 15 residues. V shed 1 base and J shed 6 bases, with 15 bases lying between them. The CDR3 loop is CASSLGPVQGAEAFF. The CDR3 bases are TGTGCCAGCAGCTTAGGCCCTGTCCAGGGCGCTGAAGCTTTCTTT.

The chain carries TRBV29-1 and TRBJ2-7; D remains ambiguous. V gave up 4 bases and J gave up 2 bases, with 9 bases separating them. Germline V gene lookup returns CDR1 SQVTM and CDR2 ANQGSEA. The CDR3 totals 12 residues. Written as DNA, the CDR3 is TGCAGCGTTGGGGTCAGGACCTACGAGCAGTACTTC. It yields the protein CSVGVRTYEQYF.

CDR3 nucleotides: TGTGCCAGCAGCGCCGAGGGACAGCCGAACTATGGCTACACCTTC. This encodes CASSAEGQPNYGYTF. The gene calls are TRBV7-9 and TRBJ1-2; TRBD1 agrees at 7 bases. Per the germline V gene, CDR1 is SEHNR and CDR2 is FQNEAQ (reference sequence). The ends lost 5 bases at V and 2 bases at J; junction bases unmatched: 8. The CDR3 covers 15 residues.

V usage is TRBV9 and J usage is TRBJ1-3; no firm D call. The V end lost 3 bases, the J end lost 4 bases, and 5 bases lay between the germline ends. Germline CDR1 is SGDLS and CDR2 is YYNGEE. The CDR3 extends over 12 amino acids. CDR3 in amino acids: CASSDIGNTIYF. The CDR3 DNA reads as TGTGCCAGCAGCGATATAGGAAACACCATATATTTT.

This clone was seen just once. This chain joins TRBV5-6 and TRBJ1-4, with TRBD1 matching 10 bases. Germline trimming cut 4 bases from V and 5 bases from J; bases unmatched to any gene: 5. CDR1 is SGHDT, CDR2 YYEEEE, per germline. This CDR3 has 15 amino acids. DNA for the CDR3: TGTGCCAGCAGCGTCCCGGGACAGGGGAATGAAAAACTGTTTTTT. Translated, it gives CASSVPGQGNEKLFF.

The J gene is TRBJ1-2, the V gene TRBV2, with 11 bases aligning to TRBD1. Trimming cost V 8 bases and J 1 base; bases outside gene matches: 9. The germline V gene encodes CDR1 SNHLY and CDR2 FYNNEI. The CDR3 loop spans 16 amino acids. The CDR3 region has the DNA TGTGCCAGCGGACGGACAGGGGGCGCGCTTAACTATGGCTACACCTTC. This translates into CASGRTGGALNYGYTF. Together with reference TRBV2 and TRBJ1-2, the CDR3 gives the full variable domain: EPEVTQTPSHQVTQMGQEVILRCVPISNHLYFYWYRQILGQKVEFLVSFYNNEISEKSEIFDDQFSVERPDGSNFTLKIRSTKLEDSAMYFCASGRTGGALNYGYTFGSGTRLTVV.

CDR3 loop: CAWSERRAGNTIYF. In DNA, the CDR3 is TGTGCCTGGAGTGAGAGGAGGGCTGGAAACACCATATATTTT. The rearrangement joins TRBV30 to TRBJ1-3; D is unresolved. CDR1 and CDR2 (germline): GTSNPN, SVGIG (reference sequence). V was trimmed by 1 base and J by 2 bases, leaving 9 bases between them. This CDR3 comprises 14 residues.

This chain links TRBV30 with TRBJ1-1, with unresolved D. The CDR3 is 14 amino acids. With 0 bases removed from V and 2 bases from J, the gap between germline ends came to 10 bases. From germline, CDR1 is GTSNPN and CDR2 SVGIG (reference sequence). CDR3 residues: CAWSVRSTNTEAFF. CDR3 nucleotides: TGTGCCTGGAGTGTACGAAGTACAAACACTGAAGCTTTCTTT.

The chain carries TRBV7-7 and TRBJ2-1, with TRBD2 matching over 8 bases. CDR1 is SSHAT, CDR2 FNYEAQ, per germline (reference sequence). CDR3 length: 16 amino acids. The junction had 8 bases not matched to a gene; V was cut back by 0 bases and J by 7 bases. In DNA form, the CDR3 reads TGTGCCAGCAGCTTAGCCGGGAGCGGGAGAAGGAATGAGCAGTTCTTC. This gives the protein CASSLAGSGRRNEQFF.

J is TRBJ2-7 and V is TRBV25-1; maybe TRBD2 (5 bases). V was trimmed by 3 bases and J by 7 bases, leaving 25 bases between them. Per the germline V gene, CDR1 is MGHDK and CDR2 is SYGVNS. The CDR3 has 17 residues. This CDR3 is CASSDHQPGSPFEEQYF. CDR3 DNA sequence: TGTGCCAGCAGTGACCACCAACCGGGGTCTCCTTTTGAGGAGCAGTACTTC.

CDR3 protein: CASKESPSSYNEQFF. CDR3 in DNA: TGTGCCAGCAAGGAGTCCCCTAGCTCCTACAATGAGCAGTTCTTC. The V gene is TRBV13, the J gene TRBJ2-1; D is unresolved. This CDR3 has 15 residues. With 7 bases removed from V and 0 bases from J, the gap between germline ends came to 13 bases. The germline gives CDR1 PRHDT, CDR2 FYEKMQ (reference sequence).

This sequence joins TRBV13 and TRBJ2-7; TRBD2 matches at 7 bases. CDR3 length: 14 residues. Germline V lookup: CDR1 PRHDT, CDR2 FYEKMQ (reference sequence). V shed 4 bases, J shed 3 bases, and the junction held 6 bases outside the gene matches. The CDR3 here is CASSSTREGYEQYF. The CDR3 DNA is TGTGCCAGCAGCTCTACTAGGGAGGGCTACGAGCAGTACTTC.

The gene calls are TRBV10-3 and TRBJ2-5; TRBD1 matches 7 bases. CDR3 length: 15 amino acids. The J segment lost 5 bases and the V segment lost 2 bases, leaving 8 bases of the junction unmatched. Germline CDR1 is ENHRY and CDR2 is SYGVKD. CDR3 in DNA: TGTGCCATCAGTGAGGGAACAGGGGAGAGCGAGACCCAGTACTTC. Protein: CAISEGTGESETQYF.

V is TRBV5-8 and J is TRBJ1-2; D call uncertain. There are 15 residues in the CDR3. Germline V CDR1 and CDR2: SGHTS, YDEGEE. The V end lost 2 bases, the J end lost 3 bases, and 14 bases lay between the germline ends. This CDR3 is CASSFPVLRHYGYTF. The DNA of the CDR3 is TGTGCCAGCAGCTTCCCCGTCCTGCGCCACTATGGCTACACCTTC.

The chain links TRBV4-1 to TRBJ2-3; TRBD2 matches at 7 bases. V lost 0 bases to trimming and J lost 2 bases; unmatched junction nucleotides: 11. CDR3 length: 18 residues. Germline V gene data show CDR1 as MGHRA and CDR2 as YSYEKL. CDR3 sequence (DNA): TGCGCCAGCAGCCAAGAGGGTCTCCGGGCGGGAGACACAGATACGCAGTATTTT. Protein product: CASSQEGLRAGDTDTQYF.